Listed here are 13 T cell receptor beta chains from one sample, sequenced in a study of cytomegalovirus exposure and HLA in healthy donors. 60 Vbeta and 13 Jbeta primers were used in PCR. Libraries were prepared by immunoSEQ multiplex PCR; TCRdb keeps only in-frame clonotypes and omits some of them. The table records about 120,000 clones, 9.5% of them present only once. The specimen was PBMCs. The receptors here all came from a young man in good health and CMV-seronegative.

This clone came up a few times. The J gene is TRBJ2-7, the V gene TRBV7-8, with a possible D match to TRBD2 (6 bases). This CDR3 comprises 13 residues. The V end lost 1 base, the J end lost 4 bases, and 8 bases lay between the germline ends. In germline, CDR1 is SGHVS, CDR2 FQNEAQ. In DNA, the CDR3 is TGTGCCAGCAGCTTAGTCCTAGCGTACGAGCAGTACTTC. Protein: CASSLVLAYEQYF. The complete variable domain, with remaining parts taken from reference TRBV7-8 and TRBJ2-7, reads GAGVSQSPRYKVAKRGQDVALRCDPISGHVSLFWYQQALGQGPEFLTYFQNEAQLDKSGLPSDRFFAERPEGSVSTLKIQRTQQEDSAVYLCASSLVLAYEQYFGPGTRLTVT.

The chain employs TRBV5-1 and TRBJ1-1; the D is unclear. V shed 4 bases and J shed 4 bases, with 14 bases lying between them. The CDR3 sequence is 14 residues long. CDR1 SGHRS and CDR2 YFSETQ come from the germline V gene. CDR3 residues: CASSSKGGSTEAFF. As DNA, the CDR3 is TGCGCCAGCAGCAGCAAGGGAGGGAGCACTGAAGCTTTCTTT.

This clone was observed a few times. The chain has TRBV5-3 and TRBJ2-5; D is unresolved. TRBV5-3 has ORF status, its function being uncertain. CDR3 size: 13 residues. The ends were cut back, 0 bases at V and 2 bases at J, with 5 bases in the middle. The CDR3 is CARSLVQQETQYF. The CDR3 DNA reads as TGTGCCAGAAGCTTGGTCCAGCAAGAGACCCAGTACTTC.

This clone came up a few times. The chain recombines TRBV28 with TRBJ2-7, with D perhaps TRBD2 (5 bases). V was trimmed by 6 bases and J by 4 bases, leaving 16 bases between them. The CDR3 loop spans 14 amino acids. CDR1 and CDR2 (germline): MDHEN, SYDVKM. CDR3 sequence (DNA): TGTGCCAGCAGCCCACTTCAAGCGGTTTACGAGCAGTACTTC. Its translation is CASSPLQAVYEQYF.

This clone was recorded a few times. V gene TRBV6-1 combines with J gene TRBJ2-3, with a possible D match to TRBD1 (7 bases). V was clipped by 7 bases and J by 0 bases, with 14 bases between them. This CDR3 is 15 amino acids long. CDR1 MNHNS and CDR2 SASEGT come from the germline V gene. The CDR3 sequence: CASNRQGGSTDTQYF. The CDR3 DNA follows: TGTGCCAGCAATCGACAGGGAGGCAGCACAGATACGCAGTATTTT.

CDR3 region: CASSFLAQYPGQSNEQFF. For the CDR3, the DNA is TGTGCCAGCAGCTTTCTCGCGCAGTATCCGGGACAAAGCAATGAGCAGTTCTTC. V gene TRBV7-2 combines with J gene TRBJ2-1; D is possibly TRBD1 (6 bases). Germline lookup yields CDR1 SGHTA and CDR2 FQGNSA. V lost 3 bases, J lost 6 bases, and 24 bases lay in between. This CDR3 is built from 18 residues.

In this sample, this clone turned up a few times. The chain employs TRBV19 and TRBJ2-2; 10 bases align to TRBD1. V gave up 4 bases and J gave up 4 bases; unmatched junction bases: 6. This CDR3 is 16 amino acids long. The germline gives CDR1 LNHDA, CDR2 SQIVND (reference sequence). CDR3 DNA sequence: TGTGCCAGTAGTACGTCCCGGGACAGGGGCACCGGGGAGCTGTTTTTT. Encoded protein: CASSTSRDRGTGELFF. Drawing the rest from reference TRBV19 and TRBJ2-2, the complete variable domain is DGGITQSPKYLFRKEGQNVTLSCEQNLNHDAMYWYRQDPGQGLRLIYYSQIVNDFQKGDIAEGYSVSREKKESFPLTVTSAQKNPTAFYLCASSTSRDRGTGELFFGEGSRLTVL.

CDR3 DNA sequence: TGCGCCAGCAGCTTGATTCTTGGGGACAGGCAAAACATTCAGTACTTC. Its translation is CASSLILGDRQNIQYF. This rearrangement joins TRBV5-1 to TRBJ2-4; 8 bases line up with TRBD1. Germline lookup yields CDR1 SGHRS and CDR2 YFSETQ. This CDR3 spans 16 amino acids. J was trimmed by 5 bases and V by 1 base; bases with no gene match: 8.

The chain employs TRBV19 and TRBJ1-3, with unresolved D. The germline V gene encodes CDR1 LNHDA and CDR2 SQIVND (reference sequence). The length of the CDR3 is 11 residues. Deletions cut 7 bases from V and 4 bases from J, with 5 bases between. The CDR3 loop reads CASIRGNTIYF. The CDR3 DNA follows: TGTGCCAGTATCAGAGGAAACACCATATATTTT.

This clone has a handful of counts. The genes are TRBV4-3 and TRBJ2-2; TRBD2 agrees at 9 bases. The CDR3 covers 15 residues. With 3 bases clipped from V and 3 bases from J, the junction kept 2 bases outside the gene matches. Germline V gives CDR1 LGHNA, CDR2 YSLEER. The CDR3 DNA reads TGCGCCAGCAGCCAGTTAGCGGGGGACACCGGGGAGCTGTTTTTT. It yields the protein CASSQLAGDTGELFF.

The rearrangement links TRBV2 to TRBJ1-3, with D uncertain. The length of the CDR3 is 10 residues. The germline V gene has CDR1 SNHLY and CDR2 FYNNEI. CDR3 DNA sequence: TGTGCTGTGGGAGAAAACACCATATATTTT. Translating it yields CAVGENTIYF.

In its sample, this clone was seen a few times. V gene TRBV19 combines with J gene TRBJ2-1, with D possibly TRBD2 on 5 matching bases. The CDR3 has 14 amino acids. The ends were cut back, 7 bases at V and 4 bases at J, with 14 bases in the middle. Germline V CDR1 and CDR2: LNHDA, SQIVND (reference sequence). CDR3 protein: CASKPEVGYNEQFF. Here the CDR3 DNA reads TGTGCCAGTAAGCCGGAGGTAGGTTACAATGAGCAGTTCTTC.

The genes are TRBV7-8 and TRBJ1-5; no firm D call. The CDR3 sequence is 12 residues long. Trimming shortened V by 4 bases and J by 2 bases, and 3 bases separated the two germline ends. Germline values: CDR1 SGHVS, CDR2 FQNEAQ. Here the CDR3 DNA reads TGTGCCAGCAGCTCGGGCAATCAGCCCCAGCATTTT. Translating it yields CASSSGNQPQHF.